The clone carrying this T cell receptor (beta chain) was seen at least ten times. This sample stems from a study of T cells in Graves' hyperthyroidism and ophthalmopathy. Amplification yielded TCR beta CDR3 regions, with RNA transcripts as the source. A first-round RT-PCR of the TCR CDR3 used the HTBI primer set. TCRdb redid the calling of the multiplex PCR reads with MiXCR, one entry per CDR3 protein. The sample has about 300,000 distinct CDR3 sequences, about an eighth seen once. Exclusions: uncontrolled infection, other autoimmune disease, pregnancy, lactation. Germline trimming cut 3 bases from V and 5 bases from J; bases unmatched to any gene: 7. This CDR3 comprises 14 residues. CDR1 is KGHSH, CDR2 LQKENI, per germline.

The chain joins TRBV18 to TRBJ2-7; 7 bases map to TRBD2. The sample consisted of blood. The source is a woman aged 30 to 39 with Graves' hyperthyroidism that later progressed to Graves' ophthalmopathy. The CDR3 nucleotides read TGTGCCAGCTCACCTCGACTAGCCATCCACGAGCAGTACTTC. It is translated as CASSPRLAIHEQYF. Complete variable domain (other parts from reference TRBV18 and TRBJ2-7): NAGVMQNPRHLVRRRGQEARLRCSPMKGHSHVYWYRQLPEEGLKFMVYLQKENIIDESGMPKERFSAEFPKEGPSILRIQQVVRGDSAAYFCASSPRLAIHEQYFGPGTRLTVT.